Each of the 5 T cell receptor beta chains below was sequenced from the same sample in a study of neurological immune-mediated disorders. TCRdb redid the calling of the 5' RACE reads with MiXCR, one entry per CDR3 protein. The sample lists approximately 48,000 distinct CDR3 sequences, 10% to 13% occurring once. The material sequenced was PBMCs. The receptors come from a man aged 70-80 years with HTLV-1-associated myelopathy (HAM/TSP).

This clonotype was detected ten times or more. The rearrangement uses TRBV18 and TRBJ2-6; no reliable D call. Trimming removed 0 bases at V and 0 bases at J, with 9 bases between. Germline CDR1 is KGHSH and CDR2 is LQKENI. The CDR3 sequence is 17 residues long. CDR3 sequence reads: CASSPPGSLSGANVLTF. The CDR3, as DNA: TGTGCCAGCTCACCACCGGGCAGCCTCTCTGGGGCCAACGTCCTGACTTTC.

The chain combines TRBV28 with TRBJ1-6; TRBD1 agrees at 10 bases. Germline V CDR1 and CDR2: MDHEN, SYDVKM. This CDR3 has 15 amino acids. Trimming took 6 bases from V and 14 from J; bases not matched to a gene: 13. This CDR3 is CASRDRGPALGSLHF. DNA for the CDR3: TGTGCCAGCAGAGACAGGGGGCCTGCCCTGGGCTCCCTCCACTTT.

This clonotype was recorded many times. The chain combines TRBV5-1 with TRBJ2-5; D is undetermined. The length of the CDR3 is 15 residues. V was pared by 0 bases and J by 3 bases, with 12 bases between. Germline V CDR1 and CDR2: SGHRS, YFSETQ. This CDR3 is CASSLAARFEETQYF. In nucleotides, the CDR3 is TGCGCCAGCAGCTTGGCGGCTAGATTCGAAGAGACCCAGTACTTC.

This clonotype has at least ten counts. The rearrangement joins TRBV7-3 to TRBJ2-1, with 7 bases identical to TRBD2. In germline, CDR1 is SGHTA, CDR2 FQGTGA. The V segment lost 5 bases and the J segment 7 bases; nucleotides outside the gene matches: 5. The CDR3 is made up of 13 amino acids. In DNA, the CDR3 is TGTGCCAGCAGCCTGGGGGGGATTAATGAGCAGTTCTTC. Translated: CASSLGGINEQFF.

This clonotype showed up many times. The V gene is TRBV3-1, the J gene TRBJ1-2; maybe TRBD1 (6 bases). The CDR3 consists of 15 residues. The V end lost 2 bases, the J end lost 8 bases, and 18 bases lay between the germline ends. From germline, CDR1 is LGHDT and CDR2 YNNKEL (reference sequence). DNA for the CDR3: TGTGCCAGCAGCCAACCAGGGGCAATCCCGGTCGGCTACACCTTC. This encodes CASSQPGAIPVGYTF.